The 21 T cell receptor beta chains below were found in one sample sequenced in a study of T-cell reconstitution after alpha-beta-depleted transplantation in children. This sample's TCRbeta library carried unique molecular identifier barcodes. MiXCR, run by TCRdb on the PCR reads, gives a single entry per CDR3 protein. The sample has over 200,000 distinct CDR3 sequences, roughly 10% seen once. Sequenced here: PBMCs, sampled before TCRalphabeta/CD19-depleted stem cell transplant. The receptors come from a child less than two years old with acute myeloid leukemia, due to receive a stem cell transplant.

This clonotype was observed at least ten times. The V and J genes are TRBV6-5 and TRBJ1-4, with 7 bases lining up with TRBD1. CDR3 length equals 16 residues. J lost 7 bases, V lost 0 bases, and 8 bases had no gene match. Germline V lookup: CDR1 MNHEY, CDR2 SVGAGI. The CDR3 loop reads CASSYSYGTATEKLFF. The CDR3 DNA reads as TGTGCCAGCAGTTACTCTTACGGGACAGCTACTGAAAAACTGTTTTTT.

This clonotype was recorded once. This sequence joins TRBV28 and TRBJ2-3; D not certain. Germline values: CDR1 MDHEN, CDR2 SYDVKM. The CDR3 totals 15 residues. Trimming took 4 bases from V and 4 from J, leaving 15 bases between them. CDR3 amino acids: CASSSSQVAADTQYF. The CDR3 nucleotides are TGTGCCAGCAGTTCATCTCAGGTTGCGGCAGATACGCAGTATTTT.

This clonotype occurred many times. The CDR3 DNA sequence: TGCAGTGCTAGACCTGACTACGAGCAGTACTTC. Encoded protein: CSARPDYEQYF. J is TRBJ2-7 and V is TRBV20-1; D unclear. There are 11 residues in the CDR3. Germline V gene data show CDR1 as DFQATT and CDR2 as SNEGSKA (reference sequence). Trimming left V 2 bases short and J 3 bases short, with 5 bases between.

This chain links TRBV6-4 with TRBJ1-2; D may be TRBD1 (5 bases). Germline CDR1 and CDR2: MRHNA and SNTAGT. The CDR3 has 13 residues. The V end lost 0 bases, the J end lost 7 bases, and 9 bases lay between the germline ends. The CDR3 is CASSDSPGVGYTF. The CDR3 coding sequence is TGTGCCAGCAGTGACTCCCCGGGGGTTGGCTACACCTTC.

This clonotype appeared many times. The CDR3 DNA sequence: TGTGCCAGCTCACCTTTCCCCCCGCGACAGGGGGCTAACCAAGAGACCCAGTACTTC. Translated: CASSPFPPRQGANQETQYF. The chain uses TRBV18 and TRBJ2-5, with 10 bases lining up with TRBD1. The length of the CDR3 is 19 residues. CDR1 KGHSH and CDR2 LQKENI come from the germline V gene. Trimming took 3 bases from V and 0 from J; bases not matched to a gene: 13. Together with reference TRBV18 and TRBJ2-5, the CDR3 gives the full variable domain: NAGVMQNPRHLVRRRGQEARLRCSPMKGHSHVYWYRQLPEEGLKFMVYLQKENIIDESGMPKERFSAEFPKEGPSILRIQQVVRGDSAAYFCASSPFPPRQGANQETQYFGPGTRLLVL.

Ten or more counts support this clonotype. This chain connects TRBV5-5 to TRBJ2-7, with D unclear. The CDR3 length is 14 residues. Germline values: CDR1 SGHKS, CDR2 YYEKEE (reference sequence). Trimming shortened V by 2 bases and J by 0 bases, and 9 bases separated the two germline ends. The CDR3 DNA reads TGTGCCAGCAGCTTAGACGGAGTCTCCTACGAGCAGTACTTC. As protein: CASSLDGVSYEQYF. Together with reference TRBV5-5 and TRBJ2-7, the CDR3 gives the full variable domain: DAGVTQSPTHLIKTRGQQVTLRCSPISGHKSVSWYQQVLGQGPQFIFQYYEKEERGRGNFPDRFSARQFPNYSSELNVNALLLGDSALYLCASSLDGVSYEQYFGPGTRLTVT.

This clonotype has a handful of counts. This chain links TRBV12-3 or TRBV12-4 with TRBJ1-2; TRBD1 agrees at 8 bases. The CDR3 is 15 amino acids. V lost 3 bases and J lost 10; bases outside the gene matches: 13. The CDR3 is CASSLGQALIWDYTF. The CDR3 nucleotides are TGTGCCAGCAGTTTGGGACAGGCTCTAATCTGGGACTACACCTTC.

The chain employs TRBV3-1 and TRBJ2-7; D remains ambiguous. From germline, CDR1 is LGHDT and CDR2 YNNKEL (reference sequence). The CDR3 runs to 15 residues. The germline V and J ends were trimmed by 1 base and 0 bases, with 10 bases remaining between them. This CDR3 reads CASSQVEWDSYEQYF. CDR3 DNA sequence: TGTGCCAGCAGCCAAGTCGAGTGGGACTCCTACGAGCAGTACTTC.

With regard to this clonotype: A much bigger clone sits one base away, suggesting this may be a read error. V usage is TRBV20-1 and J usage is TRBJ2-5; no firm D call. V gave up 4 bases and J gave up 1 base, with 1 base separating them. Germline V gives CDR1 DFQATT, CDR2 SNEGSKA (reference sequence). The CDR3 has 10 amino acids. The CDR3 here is CSAIQETQYF. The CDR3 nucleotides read TGCAGTGCTATCCAAGAGACCCAGTACTTC.

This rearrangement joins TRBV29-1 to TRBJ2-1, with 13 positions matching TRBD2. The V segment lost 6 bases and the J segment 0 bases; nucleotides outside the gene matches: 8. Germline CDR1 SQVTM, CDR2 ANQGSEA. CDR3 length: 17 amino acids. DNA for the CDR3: TGCAGCGTCCCCGGGACTAGCGGGAAGAGCTCCTACAATGAGCAGTTCTTC. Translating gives CSVPGTSGKSSYNEQFF.

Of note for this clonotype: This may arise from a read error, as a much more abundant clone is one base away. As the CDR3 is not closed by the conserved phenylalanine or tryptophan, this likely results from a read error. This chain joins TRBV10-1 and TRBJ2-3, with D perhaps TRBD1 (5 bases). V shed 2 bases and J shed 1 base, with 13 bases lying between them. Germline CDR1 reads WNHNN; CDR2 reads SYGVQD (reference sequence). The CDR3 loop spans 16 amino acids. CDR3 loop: CASSERMGLRTDTQYL. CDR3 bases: TGCGCCAGCAGTGAGAGGATGGGGCTTCGCACAGATACGCAGTATTTG.

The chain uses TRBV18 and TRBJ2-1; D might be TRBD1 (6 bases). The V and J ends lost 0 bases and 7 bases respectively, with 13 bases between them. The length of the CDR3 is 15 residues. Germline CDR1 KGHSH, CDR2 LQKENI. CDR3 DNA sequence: TGTGCCAGCTCACCACCAGGTTACAGGGTGAATGAGCAGTTCTTC. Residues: CASSPPGYRVNEQFF. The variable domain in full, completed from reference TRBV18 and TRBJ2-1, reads NAGVMQNPRHLVRRRGQEARLRCSPMKGHSHVYWYRQLPEEGLKFMVYLQKENIIDESGMPKERFSAEFPKEGPSILRIQQVVRGDSAAYFCASSPPGYRVNEQFFGPGTRLTVL.

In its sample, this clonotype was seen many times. The CDR3 nucleotides read TGCAGTGCTAGGGTGACGGCGGGCTACAATGAGCAGTTCTTC. This sequence encodes CSARVTAGYNEQFF. This chain links TRBV20-1 with TRBJ2-1; possibly TRBD2 for D (5 bases). This CDR3 spans 14 amino acids. Germline V CDR1 and CDR2: DFQATT, SNEGSKA (reference sequence). Trimming took off 3 bases at V and 3 bases at J, with 12 bases between the two ends.

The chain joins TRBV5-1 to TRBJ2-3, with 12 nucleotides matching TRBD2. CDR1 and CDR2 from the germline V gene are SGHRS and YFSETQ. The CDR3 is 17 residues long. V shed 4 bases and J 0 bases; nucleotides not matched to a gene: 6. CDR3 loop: CASSIVGLAGSTDTQYF. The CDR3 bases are TGCGCCAGCAGCATCGTAGGACTAGCGGGAAGCACAGATACGCAGTATTTT.

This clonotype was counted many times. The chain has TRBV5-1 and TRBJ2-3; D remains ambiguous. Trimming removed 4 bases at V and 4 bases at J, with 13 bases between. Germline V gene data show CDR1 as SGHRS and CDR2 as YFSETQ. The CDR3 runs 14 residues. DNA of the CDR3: TGCGCCAGCAGCCCCGGCGGTTTCGCAGATACGCAGTATTTT. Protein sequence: CASSPGGFADTQYF.

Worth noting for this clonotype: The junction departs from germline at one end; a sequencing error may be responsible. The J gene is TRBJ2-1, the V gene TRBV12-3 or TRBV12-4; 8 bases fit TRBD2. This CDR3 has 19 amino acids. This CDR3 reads CACRALAGGPQGAYNEQFF. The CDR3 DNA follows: TGTGCCTGCAGGGCCCTGGCGGGAGGCCCTCAAGGGGCCTACAATGAGCAGTTCTTC.

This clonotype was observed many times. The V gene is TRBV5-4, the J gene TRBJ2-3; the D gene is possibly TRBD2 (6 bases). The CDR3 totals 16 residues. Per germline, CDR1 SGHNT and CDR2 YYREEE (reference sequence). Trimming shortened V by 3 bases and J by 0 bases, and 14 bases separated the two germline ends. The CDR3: CASSSNSGASTDTQYF. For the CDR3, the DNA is TGTGCCAGCAGCTCCAATAGCGGAGCTAGCACAGATACGCAGTATTTT.

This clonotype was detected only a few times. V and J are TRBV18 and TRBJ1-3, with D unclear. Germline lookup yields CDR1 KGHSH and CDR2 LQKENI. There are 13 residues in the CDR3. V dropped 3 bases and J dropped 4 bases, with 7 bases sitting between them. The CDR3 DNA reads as TGTGCCAGCTCACCGCGCAGGGGAAACACCATATATTTT. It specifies CASSPRRGNTIYF.

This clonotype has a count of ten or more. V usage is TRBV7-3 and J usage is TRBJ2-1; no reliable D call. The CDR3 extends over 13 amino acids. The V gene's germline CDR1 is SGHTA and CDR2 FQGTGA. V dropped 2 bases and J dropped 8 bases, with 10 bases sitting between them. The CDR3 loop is CASSLALDHEQFF. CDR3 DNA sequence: TGTGCCAGCAGCTTAGCTCTAGACCATGAGCAGTTCTTC. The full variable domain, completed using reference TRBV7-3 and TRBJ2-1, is GAGVSQTPSNKVTEKGKYVELRCDPISGHTALYWYRQSLGQGPEFLIYFQGTGAADDSGLPNDRFFAVRPEGSVSTLKIQRTERGDSAVYLCASSLALDHEQFFGPGTRLTVL.

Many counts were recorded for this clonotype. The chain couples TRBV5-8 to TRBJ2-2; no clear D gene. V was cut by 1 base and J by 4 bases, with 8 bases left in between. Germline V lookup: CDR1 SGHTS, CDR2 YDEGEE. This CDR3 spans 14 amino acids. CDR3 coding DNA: TGTGCCAGCAGCTTGCCAGGAATCACCGGGGAGCTGTTTTTT. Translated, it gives CASSLPGITGELFF.

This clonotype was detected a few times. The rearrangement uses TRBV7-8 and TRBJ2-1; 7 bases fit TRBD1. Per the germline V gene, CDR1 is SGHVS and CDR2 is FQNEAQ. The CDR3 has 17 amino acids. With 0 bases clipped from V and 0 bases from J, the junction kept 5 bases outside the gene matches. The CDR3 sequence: CASSLARDSSSYNEQFF. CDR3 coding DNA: TGTGCCAGCAGCTTAGCCCGGGACAGTAGCTCCTACAATGAGCAGTTCTTC.